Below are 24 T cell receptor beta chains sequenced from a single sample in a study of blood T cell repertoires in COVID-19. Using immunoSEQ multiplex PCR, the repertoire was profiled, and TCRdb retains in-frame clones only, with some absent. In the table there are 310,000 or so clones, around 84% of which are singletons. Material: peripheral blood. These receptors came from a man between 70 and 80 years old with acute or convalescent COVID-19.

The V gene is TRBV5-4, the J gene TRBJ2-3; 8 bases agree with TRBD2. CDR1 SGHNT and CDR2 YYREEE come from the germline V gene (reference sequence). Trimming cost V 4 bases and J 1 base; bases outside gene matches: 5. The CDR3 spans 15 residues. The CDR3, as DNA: TGTGCCAGCAGCAAGGGACTAGATGGCACAGATACGCAGTATTTT. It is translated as CASSKGLDGTDTQYF.

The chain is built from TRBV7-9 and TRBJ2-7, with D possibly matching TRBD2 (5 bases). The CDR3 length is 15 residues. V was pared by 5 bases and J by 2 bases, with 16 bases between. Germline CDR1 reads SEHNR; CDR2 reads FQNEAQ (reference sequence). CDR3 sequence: CASSPRLTNTYEQYF. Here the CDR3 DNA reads TGTGCCAGCAGCCCACGACTAACAAATACCTACGAGCAGTACTTC.

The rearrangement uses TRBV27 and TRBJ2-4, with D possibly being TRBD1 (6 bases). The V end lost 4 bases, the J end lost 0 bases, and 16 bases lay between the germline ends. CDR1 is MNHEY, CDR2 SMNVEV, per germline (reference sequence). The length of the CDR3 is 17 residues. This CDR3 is CASSSDRQGIAKNIQYF. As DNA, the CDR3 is TGTGCCAGCAGTTCTGATCGTCAGGGGATAGCCAAAAACATTCAGTACTTC.

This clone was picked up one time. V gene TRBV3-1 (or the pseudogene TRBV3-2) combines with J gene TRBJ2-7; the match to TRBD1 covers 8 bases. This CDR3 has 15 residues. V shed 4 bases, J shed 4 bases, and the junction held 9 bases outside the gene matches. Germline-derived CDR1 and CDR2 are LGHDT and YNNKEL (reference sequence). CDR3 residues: CASSPGQDRAYEQYF. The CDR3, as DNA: TGTGCCAGCAGCCCAGGGCAGGACAGGGCATACGAGCAGTACTTC.

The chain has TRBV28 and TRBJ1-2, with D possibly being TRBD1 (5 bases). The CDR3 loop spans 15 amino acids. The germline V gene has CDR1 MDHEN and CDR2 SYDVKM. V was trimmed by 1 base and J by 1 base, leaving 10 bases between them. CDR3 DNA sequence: TGTGCCAGCAGTTTATTGGGGCAGGGTAACTATGGCTACACCTTC. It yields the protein CASSLLGQGNYGYTF.

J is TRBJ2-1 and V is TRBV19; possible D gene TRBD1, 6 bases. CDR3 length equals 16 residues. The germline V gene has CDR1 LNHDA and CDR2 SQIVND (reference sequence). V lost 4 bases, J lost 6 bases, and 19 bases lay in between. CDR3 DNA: TGTGCCAGTAGTACCGAACAGGGCTACCCGTTCAATGAGCAGTTCTTC. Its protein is CASSTEQGYPFNEQFF.

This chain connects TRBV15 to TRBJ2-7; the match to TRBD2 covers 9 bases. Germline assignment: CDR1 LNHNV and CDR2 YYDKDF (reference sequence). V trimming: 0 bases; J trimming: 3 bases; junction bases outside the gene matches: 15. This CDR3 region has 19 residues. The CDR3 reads CATSRDRTGRLADSYEQYF. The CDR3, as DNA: TGTGCCACCAGCAGAGATCGGACAGGTCGACTAGCGGACAGCTACGAGCAGTACTTC.

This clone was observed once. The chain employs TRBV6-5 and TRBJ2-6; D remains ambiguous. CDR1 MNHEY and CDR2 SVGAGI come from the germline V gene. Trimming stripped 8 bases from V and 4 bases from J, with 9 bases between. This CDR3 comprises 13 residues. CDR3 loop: CASRLPGANVLTF. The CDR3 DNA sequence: TGTGCCAGCCGTCTCCCGGGGGCCAACGTCCTGACTTTC.

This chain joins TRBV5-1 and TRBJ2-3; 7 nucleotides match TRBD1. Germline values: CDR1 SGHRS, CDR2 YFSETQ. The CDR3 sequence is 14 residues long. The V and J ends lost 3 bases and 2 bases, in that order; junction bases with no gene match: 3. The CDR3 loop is CASSSGGITDTQYF. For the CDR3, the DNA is TGCGCCAGCAGCTCAGGGGGTATCACAGATACGCAGTATTTT.

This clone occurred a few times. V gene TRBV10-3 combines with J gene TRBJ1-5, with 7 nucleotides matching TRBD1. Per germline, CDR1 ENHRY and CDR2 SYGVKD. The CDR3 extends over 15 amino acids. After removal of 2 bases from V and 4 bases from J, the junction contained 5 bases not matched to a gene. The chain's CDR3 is CAISEGTEINQPQHF. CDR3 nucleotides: TGTGCCATCAGTGAGGGGACAGAAATTAATCAGCCCCAGCATTTT.

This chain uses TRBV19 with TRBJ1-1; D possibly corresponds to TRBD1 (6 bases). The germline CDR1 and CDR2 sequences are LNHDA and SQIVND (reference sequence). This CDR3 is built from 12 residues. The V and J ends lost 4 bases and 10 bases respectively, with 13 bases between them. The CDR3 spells CASSTDSLRAFF. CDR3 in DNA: TGTGCCAGTAGTACGGACAGTTTAAGAGCTTTCTTT.

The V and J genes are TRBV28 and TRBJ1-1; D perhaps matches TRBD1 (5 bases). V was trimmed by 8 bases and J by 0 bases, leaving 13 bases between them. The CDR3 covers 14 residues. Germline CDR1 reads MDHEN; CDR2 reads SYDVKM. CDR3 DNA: TGTGCCAGCGCTAGCGGGGGAATGAACACTGAAGCTTTCTTT. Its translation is CASASGGMNTEAFF.

The CDR3 region has the DNA TGTGCCAGCAGCTTACAGGGGTTCCAAGAGACCCAGTACTTC. Its translation is CASSLQGFQETQYF. The V and J genes are TRBV7-2 and TRBJ2-5, with D tentatively TRBD1 (6 bases). Germline lookup yields CDR1 SGHTA and CDR2 FQGNSA. V was pared by 2 bases and J by 1 base, with 8 bases between. The CDR3 has 14 amino acids.

This CDR3 reads CASSVAGGPRTGELFF. The DNA of the CDR3 is TGTGCCAGCAGCGTTGCGGGGGGGCCAAGGACCGGGGAGCTGTTTTTT. The rearrangement uses TRBV9 and TRBJ2-2; 9 bases are a match to TRBD2. This CDR3 has 16 residues. The junction had 7 bases not matched to a gene; V was cut back by 2 bases and J by 5 bases. Germline V gene data show CDR1 as SGDLS and CDR2 as YYNGEE.

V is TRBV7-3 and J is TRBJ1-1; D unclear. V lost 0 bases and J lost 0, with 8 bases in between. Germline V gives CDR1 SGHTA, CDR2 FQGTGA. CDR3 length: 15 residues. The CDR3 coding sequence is TGTGCCAGCAGCTTAACCGGGGTAATGAACACTGAAGCTTTCTTT. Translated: CASSLTGVMNTEAFF.

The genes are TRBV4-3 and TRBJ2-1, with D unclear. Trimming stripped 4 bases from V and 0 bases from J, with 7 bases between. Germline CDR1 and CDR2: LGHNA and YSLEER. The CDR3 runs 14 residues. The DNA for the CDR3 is TGCGCCAGCAGCCTCCAGGACTCCTACAATGAGCAGTTCTTC. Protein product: CASSLQDSYNEQFF.

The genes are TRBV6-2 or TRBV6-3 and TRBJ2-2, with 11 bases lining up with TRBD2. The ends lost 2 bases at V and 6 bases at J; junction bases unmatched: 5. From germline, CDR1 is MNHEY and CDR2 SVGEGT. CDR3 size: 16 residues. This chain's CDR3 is CASSYIAGGAAGELFF. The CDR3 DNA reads TGTGCCAGCAGTTACATAGCGGGAGGGGCTGCCGGGGAGCTGTTTTTT.

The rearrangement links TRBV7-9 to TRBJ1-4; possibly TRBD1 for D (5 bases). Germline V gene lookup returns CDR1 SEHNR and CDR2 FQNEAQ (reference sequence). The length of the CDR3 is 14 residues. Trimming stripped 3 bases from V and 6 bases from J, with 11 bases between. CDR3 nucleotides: TGTGCCAGCAGCTTTGCACAGGAAGATGAAAAACTGTTTTTT. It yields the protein CASSFAQEDEKLFF.

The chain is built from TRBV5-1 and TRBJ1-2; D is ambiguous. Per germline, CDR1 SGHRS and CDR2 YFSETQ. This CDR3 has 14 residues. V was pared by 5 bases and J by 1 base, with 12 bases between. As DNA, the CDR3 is TGCGCCAGCAGGGCGGACGGACTTAACTATGGCTACACCTTC. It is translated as CASRADGLNYGYTF.

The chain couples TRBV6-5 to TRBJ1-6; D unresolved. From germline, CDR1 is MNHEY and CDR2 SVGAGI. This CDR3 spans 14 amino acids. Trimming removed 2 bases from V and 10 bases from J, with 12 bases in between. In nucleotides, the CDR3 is TGTGCCAGCAGTTACAGAGGGATGGGCTCACCCCTCCACTTT. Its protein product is CASSYRGMGSPLHF.

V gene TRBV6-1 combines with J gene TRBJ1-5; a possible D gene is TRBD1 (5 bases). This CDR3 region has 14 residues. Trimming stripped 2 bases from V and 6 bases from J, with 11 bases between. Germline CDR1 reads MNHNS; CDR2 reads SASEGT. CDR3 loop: CASSERPGGQPQHF. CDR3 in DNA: TGTGCCAGCAGTGAACGGCCGGGGGGTCAGCCCCAGCATTTT.

The CDR3 sequence: CATGQGILEQYF. CDR3 sequence (DNA): TGTGCCACCGGACAGGGAATTCTTGAGCAGTACTTC. The chain recombines TRBV6-5 with TRBJ2-7, with 8 bases matching TRBD1. This CDR3 has 12 residues. V trimming: 10 bases; J trimming: 7 bases; junction bases outside the gene matches: 9. Looked up from germline, CDR1 is MNHEY and CDR2 is SVGAGI.

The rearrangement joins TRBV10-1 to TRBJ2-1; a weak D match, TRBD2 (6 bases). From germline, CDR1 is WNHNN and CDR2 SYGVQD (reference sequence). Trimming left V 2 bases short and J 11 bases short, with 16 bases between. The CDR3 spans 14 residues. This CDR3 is CASSETGSVFQQFF. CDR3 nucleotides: TGCGCCAGCAGTGAGACCGGGAGTGTGTTTCAGCAGTTCTTC.

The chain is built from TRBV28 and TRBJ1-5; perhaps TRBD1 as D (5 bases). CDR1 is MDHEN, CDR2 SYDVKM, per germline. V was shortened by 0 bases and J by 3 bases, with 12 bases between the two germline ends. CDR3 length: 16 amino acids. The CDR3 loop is CASSLWPTVNNQPQHF. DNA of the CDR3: TGTGCCAGCAGTTTATGGCCGACAGTAAACAATCAGCCCCAGCATTTT.